These T cell receptor beta chains were read from a single sample in a study of T-cell memory formation after mild COVID-19. TCRdb used MiXCR to reprocess the 5' RACE reads, holding one entry per CDR3 protein. The sample lists some 320,000 distinct CDR3 sequences; roughly 13% were seen once. The source material was PBMCs or a T cell subset sorted from them (not recorded which). The origin of the receptors is a man aged 18 to 29 who had mild COVID-19 (a few samples of this study predate the infection). Cell type and time point are not known. CDR3s include the opening cysteine and the closing phenylalanine or tryptophan.

TRBJ1-2 TRBV5-1 CASRLGQGVFDYGYTF
TRBJ1-1 TRBV20-1 CSASSGARTEAFF
TRBJ2-1 TRBV4-1 CASSQMGSGGAIEQFF
TRBJ2-7 TRBV9 CASSVGDYEQYF
TRBJ1-2 TRBV20-1 CSARELTDNYGYTF
TRBJ2-4 TRBV27 CASSFPRSGEGGIQYF
TRBJ1-5 TRBV6-6 CASSDLTGVQPQHF
TRBJ2-3 TRBV4-3 CASSRGLGLDSTDTQYF
TRBJ2-2 TRBV12-3/TRBV12-4 CASISQGNTGELFF
TRBJ2-5 TRBV21-1 CASSKGRAGEETQYF
TRBJ2-1 TRBV9 CASSRTGRNNEQFF
TRBJ2-1 TRBV7-3 CASSLGGASYNEQFF
TRBJ2-7 TRBV11-2 CASSPTPGYYEQYF
TRBJ2-7 TRBV7-2 CASSPQQGFYEQYF
TRBJ2-3 TRBV24-1 CATSRVQGTQYF
TRBJ2-2 TRBV29-1 CSVEGREDTGELFF
TRBJ1-1 TRBV7-9 CASSGSGEGTEAFF
TRBJ2-5 TRBV7-9 CASSTVAGQETQYF
TRBJ2-6 TRBV7-9 CASSRLGGVGANVLTF
TRBJ2-7 TRBV4-3 CASSQDFMPEWKVPPYEQYF
TRBJ1-1 TRBV7-9 CASRPKDRLGTEAFF
TRBJ2-3 TRBV4-1 CASSQNGLATDTQYF
TRBJ2-3 TRBV5-1 CASSLDGGTTDTQYF
TRBJ2-1 TRBV7-9 CASSLMASSYNEQFF
TRBJ2-3 TRBV12-3/TRBV12-4 CASSLDSPSDTQYF
TRBJ1-1 TRBV20-1 CSARDPGRRNTEAFF
TRBJ2-5 TRBV12-3/TRBV12-4 CASSPGALYQETQYF
TRBJ2-1 TRBV7-6 CASSLRSGYYNEQFF
TRBJ1-1 TRBV5-6 CASSAGGTEAFF
TRBJ2-3 TRBV15 CATSRARGRNTDTQYF
TRBJ1-1 TRBV7-9 CASSLGETYTEAFF
TRBJ2-3 TRBV7-2 CASSLSWDTQYF
TRBJ2-7 TRBV4-3 CASSQVDPGEQYF
TRBJ2-7 TRBV5-1 CASSLGYYEQYF
TRBJ1-1 TRBV9 CASSVEWGDTEAFF
TRBJ2-5 TRBV20-1 CSASDRGARYQETQYF
TRBJ2-3 TRBV6-2/TRBV6-3 CASSPRGAPTDTQYF
TRBJ2-1 TRBV12-3/TRBV12-4 CASSPRDTPQFF
TRBJ2-7 TRBV10-1 CASSESVGSSYEQYF
TRBJ2-1 TRBV7-8 CASSTGLAGGGDNEQFF
TRBJ2-3 TRBV4-1 CASSQVGESSTDTQYF
TRBJ1-2 TRBV5-1 CASRDSTNYGYTF
TRBJ1-1 TRBV7-9 CASSLQPEAFF
TRBJ2-5 TRBV20-1 CSARPGVSQETQYF
TRBJ2-5 TRBV12-3/TRBV12-4 CASSPGTGNPKGETQYF
TRBJ2-7 TRBV6-2/TRBV6-3 CASSYSKPKNEQYF
TRBJ2-7 TRBV6-2/TRBV6-3 CASSLTSWGSEPVVSYEQYF
TRBJ1-6 TRBV6-5 CASSSSLQQGTVSPLHF
TRBJ2-5 TRBV24-1 CATSDGFSETQYF
TRBJ1-6 TRBV9 CASSVVSWNSPLHF